This record covers a single T cell receptor beta chain. This sample was included in a study of T cells expressing NK-cell markers. About the research overall: Among eight sequenced donors, seven carried HCMV seropositivity while one was seronegative.

CDR1 KGHDR and CDR2 SFDVKD come from the germline V gene. This CDR3 has 16 amino acids. TCRdb reanalyzed the 5' RACE reads, giving one entry per CDR3 protein sequence and no DNA. The specimen's table records over 120,000 distinct CDR3 sequences. The source material was blood T cells: a sorted CD56 or NKG2C T cell subset, CD4+ or CD8+ T cells, or bulk PBMC T cells (not recorded which). The V gene is TRBV24-1, the J gene TRBJ2-5; as DNA is missing, the TRBD2 call by TCRdb cannot be tested. This receptor was identified in a man between 18 and 35 years old in good health. The CDR3 is CATSDAGTSGRETQYF.